This T cell receptor (beta chain) is from a study of PD-1 blockade in classical Hodgkin lymphoma. Profiling relied on immunoSEQ multiplex PCR, and the TCRdb table lists in-frame clones only, not all of them. This sample has 90,000 to 100,000 clones; around 90% occur once, and the top ten carry about 2.5%. On this clone: Its matching antigen is unknown.

Study results and caveats: Patients starting nivolumab under 1 year after ASCT were excluded. Baseline diversity resembling that of newly diagnosed patients was seen in complete responders. Significant TCR diversity gains by C4D1 occurred in CD4+ but not CD8+ cells.

Germline V lookup: CDR1 ENHRY, CDR2 SYGVKD. The J segment lost 9 bases and the V segment lost 0 bases, leaving 9 bases of the junction unmatched. CDR3 size: 16 residues. Every patient was affected by relapse after autologous stem cell transplantation, while exposure to brentuximab vedotin was not uniform. Sequenced here: peripheral blood mononuclear cells (PBMCs), sampled at baseline. V and J are TRBV10-3 and TRBJ2-1; 9 nucleotides agree with TRBD2. The receptor's source is a human donor with classical Hodgkin lymphoma. In DNA form, the CDR3 reads TGTGCCATCAGTGAGTCAGTAGCGGGAGTCCCCAGTGAGCAGTTCTTC. This encodes CAISESVAGVPSEQFF.